A selection of T cell receptor beta chains follows, all from one sample in a study of neoadjuvant anti-PD-1 for oral cavity cancer. Here immunoSEQ multiplex PCR was the method, and the copy in TCRdb shows in-frame clones only, minus some. The sample holds 15,000 to 20,000 clones; 65% to 75% are singletons and the top ten take 2.5% to 3%. Sequenced material: PBMCs, taken before nivolumab (anti-PD-1) treatment. Receptors were obtained from a person aged 35-80 years with oral cavity squamous cell carcinoma. The CDR3 runs from the conserved cysteine through the conserved F or W. D genes are given only for firm matches.

D | J | length | V | DNA | CDR3
TRBD2 | TRBJ2-7 | 16 | TRBV4-2 | TGTGCCAGCAGCCCCGAACCTCTAGCGGGAGGCTACGAGCAGTACTTC | CASSPEPLAGGYEQYF
NA | TRBJ2-3 | 16 | TRBV10-1 | TGCGCCAGCAGTGAGTACCGTAGCGCAAGCACAGATACGCAGTATTTT | CASSEYRSASTDTQYF
TRBD1 | TRBJ2-5 | 14 | TRBV10-3 | TGTGCCGCGGGACAGGGGGCGATACAAGAGACCCAGTACTTC | CAAGQGAIQETQYF
NA | TRBJ2-1 | 13 | TRBV30 | TGTGCCTTATCCTCGGGTTACTACAATGAGCAGTTCTTC | CALSSGYYNEQFF
NA | TRBJ1-5 | 16 | TRBV13 | TGTGCCAGCAGCTCGCGGAACTTTGGATCGAATCAGCCCCAGCATTTT | CASSSRNFGSNQPQHF
NA | TRBJ1-2 | 14 | TRBV6-1 | TGTGCCAGCACCCTCCACAGGGACGGCTATGGCTACACCTTC | CASTLHRDGYGYTF
NA | TRBJ2-1 | 15 | TRBV6-1 | TGTGCCAGCAGTGAAAGGGACCGCATCTACAATGAGCAGTTCTTC | CASSERDRIYNEQFF
NA | TRBJ1-2 | 13 | TRBV7-9 | TGTGCCAGCAGCTTGGTTGGGGAAGGTGGCTACACCTTC | CASSLVGEGGYTF
NA | TRBJ2-1 | 15 | TRBV7-2 | TGTGCCAGCAGCCCCATTTGGGAGCGAAGTAATGAGCAGTTCTTC | CASSPIWERSNEQFF
NA | TRBJ1-1 | 13 | TRBV10-3 | TGTGCCATCAGTGAGTCGTCTCCGGCTGAAGCTTTCTTT | CAISESSPAEAFF